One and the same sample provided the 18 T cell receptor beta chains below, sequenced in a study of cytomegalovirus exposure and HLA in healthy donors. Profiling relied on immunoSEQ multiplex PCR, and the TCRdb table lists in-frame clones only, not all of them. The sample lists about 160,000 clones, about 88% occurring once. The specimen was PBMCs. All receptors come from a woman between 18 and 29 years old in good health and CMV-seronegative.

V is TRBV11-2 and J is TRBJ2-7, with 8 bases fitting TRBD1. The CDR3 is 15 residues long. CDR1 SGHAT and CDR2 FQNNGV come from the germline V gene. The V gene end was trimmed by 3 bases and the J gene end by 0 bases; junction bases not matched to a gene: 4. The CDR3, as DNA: TGTGCCAGCAGCTTTTCAGGGGGCCTCTCCTACGAGCAGTACTTC. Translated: CASSFSGGLSYEQYF.

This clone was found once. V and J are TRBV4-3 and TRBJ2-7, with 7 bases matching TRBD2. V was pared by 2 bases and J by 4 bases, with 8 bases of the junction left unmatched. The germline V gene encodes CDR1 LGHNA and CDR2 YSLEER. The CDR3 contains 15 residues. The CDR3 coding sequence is TGCGCCAGCAGCCAAACGAGCGGGAACAGGTACGAGCAGTACTTC. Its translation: CASSQTSGNRYEQYF.

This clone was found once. CDR3 protein: CASSPLLQAGVETQYF. DNA for the CDR3: TGTGCCAGCTCCCCGCTCCTACAGGCCGGAGTGGAGACCCAGTACTTC. This chain links TRBV18 with TRBJ2-5; the D gene is possibly TRBD1 (5 bases). The CDR3 has 16 amino acids. With 6 bases removed from V and 5 bases from J, the gap between germline ends came to 22 bases. CDR1 is KGHSH, CDR2 LQKENI, per germline.

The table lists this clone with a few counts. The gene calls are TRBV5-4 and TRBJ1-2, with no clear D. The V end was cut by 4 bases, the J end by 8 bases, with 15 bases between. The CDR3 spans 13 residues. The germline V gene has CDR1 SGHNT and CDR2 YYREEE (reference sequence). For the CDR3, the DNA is TGTGCCAGCAGCCCGAGCTCCGGAGGCGGCTACACCTTC. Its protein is CASSPSSGGGYTF.

The DNA for the CDR3 is TGTGCCAGCAGTTTACTTCAGGGATACAGGGAGCTGTTTTTT. This gives the protein CASSLLQGYRELFF. This rearrangement joins TRBV27 to TRBJ2-2; D is possibly TRBD1 (5 bases). The CDR3 loop spans 14 amino acids. The germline V gene encodes CDR1 MNHEY and CDR2 SMNVEV (reference sequence). The ends were cut back, 2 bases at V and 9 bases at J, with 13 bases in the middle.

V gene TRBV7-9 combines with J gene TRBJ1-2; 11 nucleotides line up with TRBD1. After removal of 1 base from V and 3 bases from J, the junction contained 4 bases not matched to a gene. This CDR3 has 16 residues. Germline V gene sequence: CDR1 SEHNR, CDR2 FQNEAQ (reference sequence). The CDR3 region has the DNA TGTGCCAGCAGCTTAGGGACAGGGGGCGACGACTATGGCTACACCTTC. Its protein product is CASSLGTGGDDYGYTF.

As DNA, the CDR3 is TGTGCCAGAAGCTGCCGACAGGGTAAAGACAACACTGAAGCTTTCTTT. This codes for CARSCRQGKDNTEAFF. The chain employs TRBV5-3 and TRBJ1-1, with TRBD1 matching over 7 bases. TRBV5-3 is marked as an open reading frame, function uncertain. V lost 3 bases, J lost 2 bases, and 10 bases stayed unmatched. The CDR3 loop spans 16 amino acids.

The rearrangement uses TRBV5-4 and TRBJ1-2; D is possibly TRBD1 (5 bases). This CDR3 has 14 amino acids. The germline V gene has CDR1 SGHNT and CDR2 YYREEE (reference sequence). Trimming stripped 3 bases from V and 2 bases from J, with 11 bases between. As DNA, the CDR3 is TGTGCCAGCAGCTCGGCGGGGGGGAACTATGGCTACACCTTC. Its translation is CASSSAGGNYGYTF.

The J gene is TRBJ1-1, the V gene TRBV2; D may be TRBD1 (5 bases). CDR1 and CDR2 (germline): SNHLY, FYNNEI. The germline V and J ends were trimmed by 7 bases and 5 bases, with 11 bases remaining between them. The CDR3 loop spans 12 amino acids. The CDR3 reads CASTIRGTEAFF. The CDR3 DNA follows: TGTGCCAGCACAATACGGGGGACTGAAGCTTTCTTT.

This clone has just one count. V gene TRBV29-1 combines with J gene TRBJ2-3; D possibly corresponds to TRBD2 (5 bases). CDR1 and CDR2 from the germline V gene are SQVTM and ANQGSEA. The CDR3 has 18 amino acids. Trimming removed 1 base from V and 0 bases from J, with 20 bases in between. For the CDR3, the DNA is TGCAGCGTTGAAGCAAACGGGTGGCGCGAGGGTAGCACAGATACGCAGTATTTT. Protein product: CSVEANGWREGSTDTQYF.

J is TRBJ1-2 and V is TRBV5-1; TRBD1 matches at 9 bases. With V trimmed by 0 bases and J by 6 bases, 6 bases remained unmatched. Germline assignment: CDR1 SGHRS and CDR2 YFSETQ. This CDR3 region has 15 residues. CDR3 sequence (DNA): TGCGCCAGCAGCTTGGGAGTCAGGACAGGGGATGGCTACACCTTC. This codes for CASSLGVRTGDGYTF.

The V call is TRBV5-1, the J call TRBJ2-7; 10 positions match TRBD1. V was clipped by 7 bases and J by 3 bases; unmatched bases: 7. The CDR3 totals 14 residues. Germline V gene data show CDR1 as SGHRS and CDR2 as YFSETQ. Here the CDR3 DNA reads TGCGCCAGCTCTGGCGGGACAGGGGTCTACGAGCAGTACTTC. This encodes CASSGGTGVYEQYF.

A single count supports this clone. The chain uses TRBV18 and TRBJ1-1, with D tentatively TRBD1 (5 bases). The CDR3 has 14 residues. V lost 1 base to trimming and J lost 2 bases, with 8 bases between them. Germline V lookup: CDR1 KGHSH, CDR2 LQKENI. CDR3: CASSPRGDNTEAFF. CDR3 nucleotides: TGTGCCAGCTCACCACGGGGGGATAACACTGAAGCTTTCTTT. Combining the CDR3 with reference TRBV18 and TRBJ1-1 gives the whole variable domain NAGVMQNPRHLVRRRGQEARLRCSPMKGHSHVYWYRQLPEEGLKFMVYLQKENIIDESGMPKERFSAEFPKEGPSILRIQQVVRGDSAAYFCASSPRGDNTEAFFGQGTRLTVV.

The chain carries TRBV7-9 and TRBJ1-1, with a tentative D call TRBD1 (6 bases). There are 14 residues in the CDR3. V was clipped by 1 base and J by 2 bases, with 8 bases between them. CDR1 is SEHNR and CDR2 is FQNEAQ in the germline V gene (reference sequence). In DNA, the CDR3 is TGTGCCAGCAGCTTAGATGGGGGCAACACTGAAGCTTTCTTT. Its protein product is CASSLDGGNTEAFF.

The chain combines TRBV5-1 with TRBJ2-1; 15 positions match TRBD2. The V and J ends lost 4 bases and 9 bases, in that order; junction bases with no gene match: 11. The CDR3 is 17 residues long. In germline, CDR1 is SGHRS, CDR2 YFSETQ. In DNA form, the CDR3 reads TGCGCCAGCAGCCCATGGACTAGCGGGAGGGTTCACGGTGAGCAGTTCTTC. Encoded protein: CASSPWTSGRVHGEQFF.

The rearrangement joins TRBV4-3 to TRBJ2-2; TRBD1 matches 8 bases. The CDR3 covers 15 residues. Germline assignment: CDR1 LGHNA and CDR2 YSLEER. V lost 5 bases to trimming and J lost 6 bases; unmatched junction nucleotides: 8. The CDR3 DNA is TGCGCCAGCAGCTCCCGGACAGGGCCGGCCGGGGAGCTGTTTTTT. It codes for CASSSRTGPAGELFF.

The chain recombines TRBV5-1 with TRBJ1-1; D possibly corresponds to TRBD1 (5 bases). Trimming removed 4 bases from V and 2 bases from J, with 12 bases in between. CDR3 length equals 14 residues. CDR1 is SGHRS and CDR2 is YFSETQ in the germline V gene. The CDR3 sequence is CASSARAINTEAFF. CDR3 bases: TGCGCCAGCAGCGCCAGGGCCATAAACACTGAAGCTTTCTTT.

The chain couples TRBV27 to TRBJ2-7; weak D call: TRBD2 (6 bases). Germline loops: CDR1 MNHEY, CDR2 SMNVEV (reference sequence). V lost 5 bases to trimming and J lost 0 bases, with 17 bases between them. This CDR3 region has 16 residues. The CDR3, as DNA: TGTGCCAGCAGTCCAATCGGGGGACTCTTCTCCTACGAGCAGTACTTC. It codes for CASSPIGGLFSYEQYF.